These 3 T cell receptor beta chains came from one sample sequenced in a study of blood T cell repertoires in COVID-19. The table came from immunoSEQ multiplex PCR; TCRdb's copy has only in-frame clones and leaves some out. Of about 160,000 clones detected, more than 75% appear once; the ten largest clones hold under 6%. The sequenced sample consisted of peripheral blood. These receptors all come from a woman aged 45-65 years with COVID-19, enrolled during active disease.

The rearrangement joins TRBV30 to TRBJ2-1; D ambiguous. V lost 3 bases and J lost 5, with 8 bases in between. This CDR3 is 12 amino acids long. Germline loops: CDR1 GTSNPN, CDR2 SVGIG (reference sequence). CDR3 in amino acids: CAWSPQDNEQFF. The CDR3 nucleotides are TGTGCCTGGAGCCCCCAGGACAATGAGCAGTTCTTC.

The chain employs TRBV2 and TRBJ2-7; 8 bases are a match to TRBD2. Germline CDR1 is SNHLY and CDR2 is FYNNEI. Germline trimming cut 8 bases from V and 6 bases from J; bases unmatched to any gene: 3. There are 11 residues in the CDR3. The CDR3 loop reads CASLLAGEQYF. CDR3 bases: TGTGCCAGCCTTCTAGCGGGCGAGCAGTACTTC.

This chain uses TRBV18 with TRBJ1-1; D unclear. The V gene lost 2 bases and the J gene lost 2 bases, with 6 bases spanning the gap. This CDR3 region has 13 residues. Looked up from germline, CDR1 is KGHSH and CDR2 is LQKENI. The CDR3 region is CASSPLTNTEAFF. The CDR3 coding sequence is TGTGCCAGCTCACCATTAACTAACACTGAAGCTTTCTTT.